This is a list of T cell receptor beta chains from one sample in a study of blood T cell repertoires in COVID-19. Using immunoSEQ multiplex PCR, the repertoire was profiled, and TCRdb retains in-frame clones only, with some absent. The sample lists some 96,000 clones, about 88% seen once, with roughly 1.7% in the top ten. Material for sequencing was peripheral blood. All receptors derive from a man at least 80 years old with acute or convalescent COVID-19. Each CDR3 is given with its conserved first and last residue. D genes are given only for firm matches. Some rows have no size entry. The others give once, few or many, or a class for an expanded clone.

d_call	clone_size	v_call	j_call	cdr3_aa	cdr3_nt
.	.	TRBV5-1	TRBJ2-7	CASSLVAGSYEQYF	TGCGCCAGCAGCTTGGTGGCAGGCTCCTACGAGCAGTACTTC
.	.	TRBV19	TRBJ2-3	CASRVTTTDTQYF	TGTGCCAGTAGGGTGACTACCACAGATACGCAGTATTTT
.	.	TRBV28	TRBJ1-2	CASRLGQYGYTF	TGTGCCAGCAGGTTAGGACAGTATGGCTACACCTTC
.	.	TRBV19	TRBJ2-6	CASSTPLSGANVLTF	TGTGCCAGTAGTACGCCACTCTCTGGGGCCAACGTCCTGACTTTC
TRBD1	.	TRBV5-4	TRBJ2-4	CASSLSDQGAMDIQYF	TGTGCCAGCAGCTTGTCGGACCAGGGGGCTATGGACATTCAGTACTTC
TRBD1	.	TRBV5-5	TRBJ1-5	CASSSTGEGNQPQHF	TGTGCCAGCAGCTCGACAGGGGAAGGGAATCAGCCCCAGCATTTT
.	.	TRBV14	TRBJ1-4	CASSQGRGSNEKLFF	TGTGCCAGCAGCCAAGGAAGGGGGTCTAATGAAAAACTGTTTTTT
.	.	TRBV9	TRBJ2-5	CASSVRSVPTETQYF	TGTGCCAGCAGCGTAAGATCAGTACCCACGGAGACCCAGTACTTC
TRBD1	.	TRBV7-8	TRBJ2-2	CASSFRQGQIVGELFF	TGTGCCAGCAGTTTTCGACAGGGGCAGATAGTCGGGGAGCTGTTTTTT
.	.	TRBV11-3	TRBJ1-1	CASSLNRDHTEAFF	TGTGCCAGCAGCCTAAACAGGGATCACACTGAAGCTTTCTTT
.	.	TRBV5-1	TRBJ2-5	CASSGPSAEETQYF	TGCGCCAGCTCGGGCCCTAGCGCTGAAGAGACCCAGTACTTC
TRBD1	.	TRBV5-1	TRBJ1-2	CASSPPGTGNGYTF	TGCGCCAGCAGCCCTCCCGGGACAGGGAATGGCTACACCTTC
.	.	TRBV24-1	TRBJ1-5	CATSQHSNQPQHF	TGTGCCACCAGCCAACATAGCAATCAGCCCCAGCATTTT
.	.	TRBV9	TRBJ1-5	CASSATGAGNQPQHF	TGTGCCAGCAGCGCCACTGGGGCAGGAAATCAGCCCCAGCATTTT
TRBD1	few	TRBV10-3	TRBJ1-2	CAISEAGQSYGYTF	TGTGCCATCAGTGAGGCGGGACAGTCCTATGGCTACACCTTC
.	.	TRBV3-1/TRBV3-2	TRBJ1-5	CASSPPPGQPQHF	TGTGCCAGCAGCCCCCCCCCAGGACAGCCCCAGCATTTT
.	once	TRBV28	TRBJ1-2	CASGRGGVGYTF	TGTGCCAGCGGGAGGGGGGGCGTTGGCTACACCTTC
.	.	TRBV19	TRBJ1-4	CASSPFGQINEKLFF	TGTGCCAGCTCACCCTTCGGACAGATTAATGAAAAACTGTTTTTT
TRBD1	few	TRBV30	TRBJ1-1	CAWRTGTEAFF	TGTGCCTGGCGGACAGGTACTGAAGCTTTCTTT
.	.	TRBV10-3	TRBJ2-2	CAISEVSGEHGELFF	TGTGCCATCAGTGAGGTGTCAGGGGAACACGGGGAGCTGTTTTTT
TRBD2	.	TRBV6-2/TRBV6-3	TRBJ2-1	CASSYQAGVLRNEQFF	TGTGCCAGCAGTTACCAAGCGGGAGTCCTTCGCAATGAGCAGTTCTTC
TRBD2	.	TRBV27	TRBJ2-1	CASSGLAGRYNEQFF	TGTGCCAGCAGTGGGCTAGCGGGACGCTACAATGAGCAGTTCTTC
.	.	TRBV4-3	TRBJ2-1	CASSQALGSSNEQFF	TGCGCCAGCAGCCAGGCCCTAGGCTCTTCCAATGAGCAGTTCTTC
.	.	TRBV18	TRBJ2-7	CASSPSRGQNSGYF	TGTGCCAGCTCACCGTCGCGGGGACAGAATTCCGGGTACTTC
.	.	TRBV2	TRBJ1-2	CASSEGQGLGYTF	TGTGCCAGCAGTGAGGGCCAGGGTCTTGGCTACACCTTC
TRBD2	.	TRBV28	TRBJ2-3	CASTPRTSGGDTQYF	TGTGCCAGCACCCCGCGGACTAGCGGGGGAGATACGCAGTATTTT
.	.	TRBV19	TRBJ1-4	CASSIGDGRSNEKLFF	TGTGCCAGTAGTATCGGGGATGGGCGGAGTAATGAAAAACTGTTTTTT
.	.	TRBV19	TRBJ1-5	CASSIGRNQPQHF	TGTGCCAGTAGTATTGGCAGAAATCAGCCCCAGCATTTT
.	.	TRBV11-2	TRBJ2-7	CASSLDRGSYEQYF	TGTGCCAGCAGCTTAGATCGGGGGTCCTACGAGCAGTACTTC
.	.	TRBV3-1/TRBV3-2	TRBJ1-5	CASSQSPPEPQHF	TGTGCCAGCAGCCAGAGCCCCCCCGAGCCCCAGCATTTT
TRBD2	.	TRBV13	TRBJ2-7	CASSRSGEITYEQYF	TGTGCCAGCAGCCGGAGCGGGGAAATAACCTACGAGCAGTACTTC
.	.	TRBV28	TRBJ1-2	CASSLRGALGYTF	TGTGCCAGCAGTTTACGGGGGGCGCTTGGCTACACCTTC
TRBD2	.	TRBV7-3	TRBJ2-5	CASSSIAGGEETQYF	TGTGCCAGCAGCTCTATAGCGGGAGGAGAAGAGACCCAGTACTTC
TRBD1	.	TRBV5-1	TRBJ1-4	CASSLGQENEKLFF	TGCGCCAGCAGCCTTGGACAGGAAAATGAAAAACTGTTTTTT
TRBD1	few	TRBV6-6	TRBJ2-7	CASSYTPDRDPEQYF	TGTGCCAGCAGTTACACCCCGGACAGGGACCCCGAGCAGTACTTC
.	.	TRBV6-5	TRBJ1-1	CATGYPWEGTEAFF	TGTGCTACCGGTTACCCCTGGGAGGGCACTGAAGCTTTCTTT
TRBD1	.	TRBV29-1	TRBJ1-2	CSWRTGEGYTF	TGCAGCTGGCGGACAGGGGAGGGCTACACCTTC
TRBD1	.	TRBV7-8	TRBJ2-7	CASSLDRGYEQYF	TGTGCCAGCAGCTTAGACAGGGGCTACGAGCAGTACTTC
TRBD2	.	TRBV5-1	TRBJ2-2	CASSPPGLAGGTNTGELFF	TGCGCCAGCAGCCCCCCGGGACTAGCGGGAGGCACGAACACCGGGGAGCTGTTTTTT
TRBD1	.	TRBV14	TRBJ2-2	CASSPLTGGFTGELFF	TGTGCCAGCAGCCCGTTGACAGGGGGCTTCACCGGGGAGCTGTTTTTT
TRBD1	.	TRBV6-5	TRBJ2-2	CASRRGQGAPGELFF	TGTGCCAGCAGACGGGGACAGGGAGCCCCCGGGGAGCTGTTTTTT
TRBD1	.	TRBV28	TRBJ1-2	CASISRGYGYGYTF	TGTGCCAGCATCTCCAGGGGGTATGGCTATGGCTACACCTTC
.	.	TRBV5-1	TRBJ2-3	CASSRGMADTDTQYF	TGCGCCAGCAGCAGGGGCATGGCCGACACAGATACGCAGTATTTT
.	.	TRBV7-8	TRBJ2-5	CASSYNGAGETQYF	TGTGCCAGCAGCTACAACGGCGCGGGGGAGACCCAGTACTTC
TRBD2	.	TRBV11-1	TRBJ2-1	CATAPPSGEQFF	TGTGCCACCGCCCCCCCTAGCGGAGAGCAGTTCTTC
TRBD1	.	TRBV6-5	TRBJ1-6	CASSYSSGGGGSPLHF	TGTGCCAGCAGTTACTCGTCAGGGGGCGGCGGTTCACCCCTCCACTTT
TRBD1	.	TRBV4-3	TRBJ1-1	CASSQRDRQNTEAFF	TGCGCCAGCAGCCAGAGGGACAGACAGAACACTGAAGCTTTCTTT
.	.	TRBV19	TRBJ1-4	CASSTGPYRGKLFF	TGTGCCAGTAGTACCGGGCCTTACCGGGGAAAACTGTTTTTT
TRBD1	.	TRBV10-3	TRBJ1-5	CAISESMTGGGEPQHF	TGTGCCATCAGTGAGTCCATGACAGGGGGCGGGGAGCCCCAGCATTTT
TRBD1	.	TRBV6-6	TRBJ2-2	CASMPGGNTGELFF	TGTGCCAGCATGCCAGGGGGGAACACCGGGGAGCTGTTTTTT
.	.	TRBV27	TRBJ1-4	CASSRTPGGIEKLFF	TGTGCCAGCAGCCGGACACCCGGGGGAATCGAAAAACTGTTTTTT
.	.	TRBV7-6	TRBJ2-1	CASSLASGIASIYNEQFF	TGTGCCAGCAGCTTAGCTAGCGGAATTGCCTCGATCTACAATGAGCAGTTCTTC
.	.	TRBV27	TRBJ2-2	CASSSVSGGELFF	TGTGCCAGCAGTTCCGTCAGCGGCGGGGAGCTGTTTTTT
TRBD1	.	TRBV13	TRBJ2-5	CASSLDRAGETQYF	TGTGCCAGCAGCTTGGACAGGGCAGGGGAGACCCAGTACTTC
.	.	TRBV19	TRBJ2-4	CASSIAPALDIQYF	TGTGCCAGTAGTATAGCCCCCGCGCTTGACATTCAGTACTTC
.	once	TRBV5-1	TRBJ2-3	CASSLAPAGITDTQYF	TGCGCCAGCAGCTTGGCCCCAGCAGGAATTACAGATACGCAGTATTTT
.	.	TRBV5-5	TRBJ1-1	CASREGPSMAEAFF	TGTGCCAGCAGGGAGGGACCCTCGATGGCTGAAGCTTTCTTT
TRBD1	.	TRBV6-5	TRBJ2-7	CASSYTGQSYEQYF	TGTGCCAGCAGTTACACGGGACAGTCCTACGAGCAGTACTTC
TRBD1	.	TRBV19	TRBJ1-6	CASTDSTGLLHF	TGTGCCAGTACCGATTCGACAGGGCTACTCCACTTT
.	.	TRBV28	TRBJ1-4	CASGPTGPTNEKLFF	TGTGCCAGCGGACCCACAGGGCCAACTAATGAAAAACTGTTTTTT